This TCR beta chain appears in the sequencing data of a study of blood T cells in healthy people across ages. Study observations and caveats: Estimates based on one million T cells were treated as lower bounds. Long-lived and aged donors differed, with more naive CD4+ cells and higher diversity in the long-lived.

V was pared by 8 bases and J by 2 bases, with 11 bases between. Germline CDR1 and CDR2: SGHTA and FQGNSA. CDR3 length equals 13 residues. Concerning this clonotype: Its target is unknown.

The second PCR ran roughly 6 to 12 cycles with a sample-barcoded 5' primer and J-beta primers. TCRdb redid the calling of the 5' RACE reads with MiXCR, one entry per CDR3 protein. This table has some 880,000 distinct CDR3 sequences, roughly 40% appearing once. Sequenced material: blood. The chain is built from TRBV7-2 and TRBJ2-3; D might be TRBD2 (6 bases). The receptor comes from a man between 18 and 35 years old in good health. The CDR3 region is CASRRDFTDTQYF. For the CDR3, the DNA is TGTGCCAGCCGCAGGGACTTCACAGATACGCAGTATTTT. Full variable domain (missing parts from reference TRBV7-2 and TRBJ2-3): GAGVSQSPSNKVTEKGKDVELRCDPISGHTALYWYRQSLGQGLEFLIYFQGNSAPDKSGLPSDRFSAERTGGSVSTLTIQRTQQEDSAVYLCASRRDFTDTQYFGPGTRLTVL.